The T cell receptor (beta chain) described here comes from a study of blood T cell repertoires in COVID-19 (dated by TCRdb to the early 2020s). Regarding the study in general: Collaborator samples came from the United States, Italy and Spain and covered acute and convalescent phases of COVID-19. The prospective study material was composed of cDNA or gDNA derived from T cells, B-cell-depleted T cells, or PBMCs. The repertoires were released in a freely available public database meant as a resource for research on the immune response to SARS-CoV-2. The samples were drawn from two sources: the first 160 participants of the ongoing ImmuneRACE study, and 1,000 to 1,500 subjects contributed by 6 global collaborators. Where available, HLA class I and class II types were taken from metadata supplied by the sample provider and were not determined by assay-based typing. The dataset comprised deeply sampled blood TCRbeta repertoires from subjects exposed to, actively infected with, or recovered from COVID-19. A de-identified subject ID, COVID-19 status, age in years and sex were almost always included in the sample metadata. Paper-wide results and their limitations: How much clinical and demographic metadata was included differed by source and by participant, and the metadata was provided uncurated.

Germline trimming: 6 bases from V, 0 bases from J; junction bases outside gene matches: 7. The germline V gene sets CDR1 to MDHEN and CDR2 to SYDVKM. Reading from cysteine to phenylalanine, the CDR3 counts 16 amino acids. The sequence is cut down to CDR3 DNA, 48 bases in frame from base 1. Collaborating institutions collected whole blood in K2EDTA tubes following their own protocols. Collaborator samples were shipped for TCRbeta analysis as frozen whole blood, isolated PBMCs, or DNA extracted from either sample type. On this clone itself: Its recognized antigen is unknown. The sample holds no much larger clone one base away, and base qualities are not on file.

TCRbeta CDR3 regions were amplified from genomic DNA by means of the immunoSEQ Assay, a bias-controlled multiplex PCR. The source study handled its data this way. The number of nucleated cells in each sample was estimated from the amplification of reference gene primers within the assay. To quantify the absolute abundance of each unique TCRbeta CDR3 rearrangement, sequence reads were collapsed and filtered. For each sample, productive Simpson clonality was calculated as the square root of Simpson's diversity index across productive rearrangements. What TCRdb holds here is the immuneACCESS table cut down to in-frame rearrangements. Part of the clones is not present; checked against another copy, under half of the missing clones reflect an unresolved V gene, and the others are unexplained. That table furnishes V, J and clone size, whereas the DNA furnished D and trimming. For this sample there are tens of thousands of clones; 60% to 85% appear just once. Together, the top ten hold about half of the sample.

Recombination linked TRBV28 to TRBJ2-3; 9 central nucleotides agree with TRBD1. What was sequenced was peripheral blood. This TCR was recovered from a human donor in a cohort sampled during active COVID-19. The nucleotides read TGTGCCAGCAGCCAAGACAGGGGGACTAGCACAGATACGCAGTATTTT. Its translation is CASSQDRGTSTDTQYF.